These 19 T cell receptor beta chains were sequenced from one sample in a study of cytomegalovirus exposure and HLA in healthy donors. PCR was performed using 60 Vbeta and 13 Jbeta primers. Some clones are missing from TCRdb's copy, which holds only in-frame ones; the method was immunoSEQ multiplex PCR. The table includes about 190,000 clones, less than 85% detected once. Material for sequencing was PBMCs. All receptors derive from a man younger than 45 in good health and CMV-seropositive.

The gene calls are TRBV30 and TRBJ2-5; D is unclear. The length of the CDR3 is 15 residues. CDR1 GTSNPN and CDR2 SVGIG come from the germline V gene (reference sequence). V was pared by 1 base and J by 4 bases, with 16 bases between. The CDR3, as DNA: TGTGCCTGGAGTGGCCCCCTGGCCCCGGGAGAGACCCAGTACTTC. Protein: CAWSGPLAPGETQYF.

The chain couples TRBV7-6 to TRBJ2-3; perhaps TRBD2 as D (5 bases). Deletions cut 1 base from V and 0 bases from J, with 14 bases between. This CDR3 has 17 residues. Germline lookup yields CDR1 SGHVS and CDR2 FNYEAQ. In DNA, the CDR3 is TGTGCCAGCAGCTTAGTCGTCCGGGGATCGAGCACAGATACGCAGTATTTT. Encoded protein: CASSLVVRGSSTDTQYF.

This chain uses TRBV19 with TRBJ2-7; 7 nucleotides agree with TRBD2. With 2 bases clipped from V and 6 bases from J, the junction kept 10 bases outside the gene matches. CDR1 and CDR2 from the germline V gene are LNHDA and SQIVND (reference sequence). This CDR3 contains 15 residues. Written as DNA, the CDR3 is TGTGCCAGTAGTATAACGGCCAGCGGGGATCGCGAGCAGTACTTC. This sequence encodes CASSITASGDREQYF.

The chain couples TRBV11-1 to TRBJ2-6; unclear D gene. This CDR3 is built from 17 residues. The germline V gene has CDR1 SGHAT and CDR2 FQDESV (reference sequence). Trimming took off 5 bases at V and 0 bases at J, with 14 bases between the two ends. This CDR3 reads CASSLLRPSSGANVLTF. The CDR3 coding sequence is TGTGCCAGCAGCCTCCTGAGACCTAGCTCTGGGGCCAACGTCCTGACTTTC.

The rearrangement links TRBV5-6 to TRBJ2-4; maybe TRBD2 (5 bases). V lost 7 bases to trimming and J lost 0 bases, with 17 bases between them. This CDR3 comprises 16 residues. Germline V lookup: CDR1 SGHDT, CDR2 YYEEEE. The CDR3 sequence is CASGPSGEGAKNIQYF. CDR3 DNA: TGTGCCAGCGGACCGTCCGGGGAAGGAGCCAAAAACATTCAGTACTTC. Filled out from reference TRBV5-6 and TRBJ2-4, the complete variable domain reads DAGVTQSPTHLIKTRGQQVTLRCSPKSGHDTVSWYQQALGQGPQFIFQYYEEEERQRGNFPDRFSGHQFPNYSSELNVNALLLGDSALYLCASGPSGEGAKNIQYFGAGTRLSVL.

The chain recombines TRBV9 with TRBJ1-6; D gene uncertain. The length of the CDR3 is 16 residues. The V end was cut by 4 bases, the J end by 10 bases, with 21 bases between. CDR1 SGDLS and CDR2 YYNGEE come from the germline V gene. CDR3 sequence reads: CASSPRGWGEGSPLHF. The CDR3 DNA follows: TGTGCCAGCAGCCCAAGAGGCTGGGGAGAAGGATCACCCCTCCACTTT.

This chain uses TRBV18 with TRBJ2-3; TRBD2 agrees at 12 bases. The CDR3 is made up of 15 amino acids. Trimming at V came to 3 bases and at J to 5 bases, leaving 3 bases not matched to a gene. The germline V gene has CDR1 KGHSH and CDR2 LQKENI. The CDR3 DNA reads TGTGCCAGCTCACCCCCGGGACTAGCGGGAGATACGCAGTATTTT. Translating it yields CASSPPGLAGDTQYF.

The DNA of the CDR3 is TGTGCCAGAAGCTTGTTCGGAGGATCCTACGAGCAGTACTTC. This translates into CARSLFGGSYEQYF. The V and J genes are TRBV5-3 and TRBJ2-7; a possible D gene is TRBD2 (5 bases). TRBV5-3 falls under the ORF class, with uncertain function. The CDR3 extends over 14 amino acids. Deletions cut 1 base from V and 1 base from J, with 9 bases between.

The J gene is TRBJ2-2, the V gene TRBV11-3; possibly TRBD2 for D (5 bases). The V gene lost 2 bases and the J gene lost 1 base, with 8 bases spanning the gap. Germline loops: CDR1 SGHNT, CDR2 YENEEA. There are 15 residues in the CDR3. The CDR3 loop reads CASSLLGENTGELFF. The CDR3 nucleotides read TGTGCCAGCAGCTTACTCGGGGAGAACACCGGGGAGCTGTTTTTT.

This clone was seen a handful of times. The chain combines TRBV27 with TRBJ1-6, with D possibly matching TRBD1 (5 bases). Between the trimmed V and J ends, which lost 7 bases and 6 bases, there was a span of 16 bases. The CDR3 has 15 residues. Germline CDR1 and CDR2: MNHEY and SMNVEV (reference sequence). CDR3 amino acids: CASTFAGSGNSPLHF. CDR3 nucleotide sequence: TGTGCCAGCACTTTCGCAGGGTCTGGTAATTCACCCCTCCACTTT.

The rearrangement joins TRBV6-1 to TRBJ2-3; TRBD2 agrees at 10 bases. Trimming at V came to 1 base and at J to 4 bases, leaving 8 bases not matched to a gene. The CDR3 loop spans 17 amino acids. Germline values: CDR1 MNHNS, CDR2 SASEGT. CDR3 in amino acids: CASSEVRSLAGADTQYF. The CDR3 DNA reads TGTGCCAGCAGTGAAGTTCGGTCGCTAGCGGGGGCAGATACGCAGTATTTT.

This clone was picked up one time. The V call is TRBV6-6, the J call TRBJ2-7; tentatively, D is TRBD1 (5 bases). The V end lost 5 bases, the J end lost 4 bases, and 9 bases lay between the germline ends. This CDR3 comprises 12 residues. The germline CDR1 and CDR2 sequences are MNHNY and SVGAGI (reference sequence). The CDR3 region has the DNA TGTGCCAGCAGTCCGACAGCTTACGAGCAGTACTTC. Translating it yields CASSPTAYEQYF.

The CDR3 reads CASSFLVSGANVLTF. The CDR3 DNA follows: TGCGCCAGCAGCTTTTTAGTCTCTGGGGCCAACGTCCTGACTTTC. The chain couples TRBV5-1 to TRBJ2-6, with unresolved D. CDR1 and CDR2 from the germline V gene are SGHRS and YFSETQ. Deletions cut 2 bases from V and 0 bases from J, with 6 bases between. There are 15 residues in the CDR3.

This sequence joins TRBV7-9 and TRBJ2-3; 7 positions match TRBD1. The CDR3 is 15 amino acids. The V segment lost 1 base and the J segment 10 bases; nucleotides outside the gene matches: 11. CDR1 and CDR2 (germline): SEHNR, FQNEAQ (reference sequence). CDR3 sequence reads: CASSLDTGTATAQYF. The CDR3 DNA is TGTGCCAGCAGCTTAGATACTGGGACAGCTACAGCGCAGTATTTT.

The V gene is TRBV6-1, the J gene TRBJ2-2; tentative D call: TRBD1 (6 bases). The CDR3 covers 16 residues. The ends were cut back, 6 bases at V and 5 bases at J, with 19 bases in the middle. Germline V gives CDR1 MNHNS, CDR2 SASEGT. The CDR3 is CASSERTDRGTGELFF. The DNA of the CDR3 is TGTGCCAGCAGCGAACGGACAGACCGAGGGACCGGGGAGCTGTTTTTT.

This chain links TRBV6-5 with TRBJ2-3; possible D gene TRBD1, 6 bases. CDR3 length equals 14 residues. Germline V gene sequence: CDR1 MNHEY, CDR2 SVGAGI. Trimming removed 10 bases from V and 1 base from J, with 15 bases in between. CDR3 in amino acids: CATRTGTRTDTQYF. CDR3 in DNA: TGTGCCACCAGAACAGGGACCCGCACAGATACGCAGTATTTT.

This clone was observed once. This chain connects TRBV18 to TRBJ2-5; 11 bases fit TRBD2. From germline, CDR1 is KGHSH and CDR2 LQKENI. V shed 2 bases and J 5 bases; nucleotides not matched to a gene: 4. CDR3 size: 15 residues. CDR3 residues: CASSPTSGRGETQYF. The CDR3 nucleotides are TGTGCCAGCTCACCAACTAGCGGGAGAGGGGAGACCCAGTACTTC.

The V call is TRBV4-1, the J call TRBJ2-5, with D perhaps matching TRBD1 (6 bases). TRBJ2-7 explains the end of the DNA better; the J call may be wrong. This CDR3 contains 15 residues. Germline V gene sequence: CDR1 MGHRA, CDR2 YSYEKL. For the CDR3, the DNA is TGCGCCAGCAGCCAAGCCTTACAGGGTGGCTACGAGCAGTACTTC. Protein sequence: CASSQALQGGYEQYF.

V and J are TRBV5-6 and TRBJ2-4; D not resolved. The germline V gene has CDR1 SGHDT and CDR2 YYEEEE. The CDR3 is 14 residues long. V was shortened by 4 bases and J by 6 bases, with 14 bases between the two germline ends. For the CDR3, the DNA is TGTGCCAGCAGCCTTAACATCCCTGGAAACATTCAGTACTTC. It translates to CASSLNIPGNIQYF.